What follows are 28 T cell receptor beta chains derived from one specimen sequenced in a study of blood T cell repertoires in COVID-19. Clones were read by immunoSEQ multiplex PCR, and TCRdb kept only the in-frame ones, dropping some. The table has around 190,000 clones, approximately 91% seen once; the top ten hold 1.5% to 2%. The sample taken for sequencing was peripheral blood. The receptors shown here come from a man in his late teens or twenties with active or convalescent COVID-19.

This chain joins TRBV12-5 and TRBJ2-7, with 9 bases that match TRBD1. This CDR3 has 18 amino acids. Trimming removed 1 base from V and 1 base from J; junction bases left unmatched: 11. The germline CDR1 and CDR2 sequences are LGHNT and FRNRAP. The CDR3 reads CASGLEFLGTGFSYEQYF. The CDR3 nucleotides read TGTGCTAGTGGTTTGGAATTCCTCGGGACAGGGTTTTCCTACGAGCAGTACTTC.

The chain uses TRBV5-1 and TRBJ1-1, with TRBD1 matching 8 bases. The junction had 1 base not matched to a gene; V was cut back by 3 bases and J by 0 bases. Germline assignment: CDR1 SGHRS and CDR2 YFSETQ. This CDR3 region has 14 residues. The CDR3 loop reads CASSWDRLNTEAFF. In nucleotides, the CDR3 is TGCGCCAGCAGCTGGGACAGGTTGAACACTGAAGCTTTCTTT.

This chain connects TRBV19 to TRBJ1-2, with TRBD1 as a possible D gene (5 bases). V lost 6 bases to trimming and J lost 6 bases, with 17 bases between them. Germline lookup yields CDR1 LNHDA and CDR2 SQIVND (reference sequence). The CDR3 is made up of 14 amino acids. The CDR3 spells CASSAAIRGDGYTF. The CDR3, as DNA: TGTGCCAGTAGCGCAGCAATAAGGGGCGATGGCTACACCTTC.

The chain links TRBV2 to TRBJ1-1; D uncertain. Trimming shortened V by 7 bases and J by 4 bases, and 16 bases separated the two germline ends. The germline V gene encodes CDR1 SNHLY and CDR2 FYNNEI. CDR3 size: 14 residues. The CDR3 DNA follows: TGTGCCAGCACCAACTCCGGGGTTGCCACTGAAGCTTTCTTT. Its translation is CASTNSGVATEAFF.

The CDR3 here is CASSPRGTGVTEAFF. The CDR3 bases are TGTGCCAGCTCACCACGGGGGACGGGAGTTACTGAAGCTTTCTTT. The chain recombines TRBV18 with TRBJ1-1; D might be TRBD1 (5 bases). V dropped 1 base and J dropped 5 bases, with 14 bases sitting between them. Per germline, CDR1 KGHSH and CDR2 LQKENI. The CDR3 has 15 residues.

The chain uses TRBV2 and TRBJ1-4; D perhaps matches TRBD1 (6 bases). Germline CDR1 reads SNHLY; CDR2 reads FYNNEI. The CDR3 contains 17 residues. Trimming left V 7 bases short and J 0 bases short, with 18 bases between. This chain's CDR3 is CASTGDRYSSTNEKLFF. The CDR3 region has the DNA TGTGCCAGCACAGGAGACAGGTATTCGTCAACTAATGAAAAACTGTTTTTT.

CDR3 loop: CASSPRTGSYGYTF. The CDR3, as DNA: TGTGCCAGCAGCCCCCGGACAGGCTCCTATGGCTACACCTTC. V usage is TRBV9 and J usage is TRBJ1-2; TRBD1 aligns across 7 bases. Unmatched junction bases numbered 7, after V lost 4 bases and J lost 4 bases. Germline lookup yields CDR1 SGDLS and CDR2 YYNGEE. The CDR3 contains 14 residues.

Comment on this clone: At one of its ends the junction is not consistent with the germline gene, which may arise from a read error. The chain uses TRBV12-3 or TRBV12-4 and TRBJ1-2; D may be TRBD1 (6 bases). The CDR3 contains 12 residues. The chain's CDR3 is CASSLTGLDLAF. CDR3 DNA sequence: TGTGCCAGCAGTCTCACAGGGTTAGATTTGGCCTTC.

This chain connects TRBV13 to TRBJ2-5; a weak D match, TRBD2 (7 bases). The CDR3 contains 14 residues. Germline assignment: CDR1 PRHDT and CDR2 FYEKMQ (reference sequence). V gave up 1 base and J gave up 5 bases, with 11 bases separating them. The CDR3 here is CASSLAGGRETQYF. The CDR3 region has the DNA TGTGCCAGCAGCTTAGCGGGGGGCCGGGAGACCCAGTACTTC.

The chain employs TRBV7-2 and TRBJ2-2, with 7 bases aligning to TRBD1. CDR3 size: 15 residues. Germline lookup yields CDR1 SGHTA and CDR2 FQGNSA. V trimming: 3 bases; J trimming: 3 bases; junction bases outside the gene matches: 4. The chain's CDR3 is CASSFTGVDTGELFF. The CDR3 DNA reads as TGTGCCAGCAGCTTCACAGGGGTGGACACCGGGGAGCTGTTTTTT.

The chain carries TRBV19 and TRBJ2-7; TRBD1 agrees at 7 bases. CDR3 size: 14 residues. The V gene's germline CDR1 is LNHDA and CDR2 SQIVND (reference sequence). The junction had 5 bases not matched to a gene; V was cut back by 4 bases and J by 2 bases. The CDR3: CASSTGTAPYEQYF. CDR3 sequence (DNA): TGTGCCAGTAGTACGGGGACAGCCCCCTACGAGCAGTACTTC. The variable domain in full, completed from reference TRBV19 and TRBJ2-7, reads DGGITQSPKYLFRKEGQNVTLSCEQNLNHDAMYWYRQDPGQGLRLIYYSQIVNDFQKGDIAEGYSVSREKKESFPLTVTSAQKNPTAFYLCASSTGTAPYEQYFGPGTRLTVT.

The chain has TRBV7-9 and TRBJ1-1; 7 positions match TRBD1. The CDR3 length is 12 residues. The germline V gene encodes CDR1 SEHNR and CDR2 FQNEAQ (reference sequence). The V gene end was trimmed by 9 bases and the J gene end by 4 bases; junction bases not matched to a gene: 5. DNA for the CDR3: TGTGCCAGTGGCCCAGGGGGCACTGAAGCTTTCTTT. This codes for CASGPGGTEAFF.

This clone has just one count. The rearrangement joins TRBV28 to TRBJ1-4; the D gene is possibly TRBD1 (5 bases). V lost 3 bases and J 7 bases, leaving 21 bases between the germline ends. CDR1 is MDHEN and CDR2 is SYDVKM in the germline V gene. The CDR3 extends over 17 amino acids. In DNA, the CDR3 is TGTGCCAGCAGTTTTGTGGGTTTCAGGGAAAGGGGTGAAAAACTGTTTTTT. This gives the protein CASSFVGFRERGEKLFF.

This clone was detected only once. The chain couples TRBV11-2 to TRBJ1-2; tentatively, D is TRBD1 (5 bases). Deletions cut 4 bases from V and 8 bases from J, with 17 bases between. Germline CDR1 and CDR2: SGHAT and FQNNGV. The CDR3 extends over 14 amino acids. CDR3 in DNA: TGTGCCAGCAGCTCCGAGTACGCAGGGTACGGCTACACCTTC. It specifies CASSSEYAGYGYTF.

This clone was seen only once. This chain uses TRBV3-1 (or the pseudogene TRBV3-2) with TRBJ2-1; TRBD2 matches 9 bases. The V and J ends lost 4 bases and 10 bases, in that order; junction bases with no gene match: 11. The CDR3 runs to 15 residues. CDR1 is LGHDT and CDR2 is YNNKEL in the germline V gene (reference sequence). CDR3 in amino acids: CASSRDVAGGWEQFF. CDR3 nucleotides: TGTGCCAGCAGCCGAGACGTTGCGGGGGGGTGGGAGCAGTTCTTC.

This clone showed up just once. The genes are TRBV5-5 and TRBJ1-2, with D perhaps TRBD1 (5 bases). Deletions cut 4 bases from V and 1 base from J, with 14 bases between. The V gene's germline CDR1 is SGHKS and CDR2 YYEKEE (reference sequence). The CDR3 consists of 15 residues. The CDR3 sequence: CASSLDPGFNYGYTF. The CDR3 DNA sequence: TGTGCCAGCAGCCTAGACCCAGGGTTTAACTATGGCTACACCTTC. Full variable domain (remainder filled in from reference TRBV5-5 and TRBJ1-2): DAGVTQSPTHLIKTRGQQVTLRCSPISGHKSVSWYQQVLGQGPQFIFQYYEKEERGRGNFPDRFSARQFPNYSSELNVNALLLGDSALYLCASSLDPGFNYGYTFGSGTRLTVV.

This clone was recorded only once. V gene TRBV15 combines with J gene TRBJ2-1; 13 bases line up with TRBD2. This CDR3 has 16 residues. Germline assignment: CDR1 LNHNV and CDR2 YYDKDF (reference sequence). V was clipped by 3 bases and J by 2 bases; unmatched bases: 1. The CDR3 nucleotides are TGTGCCACCAGCAGGGGGACTAGCGGGGCCTACAATGAGCAGTTCTTC. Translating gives CATSRGTSGAYNEQFF.

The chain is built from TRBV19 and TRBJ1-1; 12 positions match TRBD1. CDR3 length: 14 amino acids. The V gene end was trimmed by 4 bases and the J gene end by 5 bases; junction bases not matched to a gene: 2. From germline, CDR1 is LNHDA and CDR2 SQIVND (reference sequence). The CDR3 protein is CASSRGQGATEAFF. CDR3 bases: TGTGCCAGTAGTAGGGGACAGGGGGCGACTGAAGCTTTCTTT. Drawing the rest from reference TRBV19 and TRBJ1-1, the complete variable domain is DGGITQSPKYLFRKEGQNVTLSCEQNLNHDAMYWYRQDPGQGLRLIYYSQIVNDFQKGDIAEGYSVSREKKESFPLTVTSAQKNPTAFYLCASSRGQGATEAFFGQGTRLTVV.

This CDR3 is CASSPDRGIGGYTF. CDR3 DNA sequence: TGTGCCAGCAGCCCAGACAGGGGAATTGGTGGCTACACCTTC. The chain combines TRBV5-6 with TRBJ1-2; 8 bases are shared with TRBD1. V trimming: 4 bases; J trimming: 7 bases; junction bases outside the gene matches: 9. From germline, CDR1 is SGHDT and CDR2 YYEEEE. The CDR3 runs to 14 residues.

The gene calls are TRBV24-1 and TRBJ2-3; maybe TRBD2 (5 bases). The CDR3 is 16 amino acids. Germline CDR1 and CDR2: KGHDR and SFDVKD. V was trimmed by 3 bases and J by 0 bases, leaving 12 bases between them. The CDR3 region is CATSDPGNPSTDTQYF. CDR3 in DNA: TGTGCCACCAGTGATCCGGGGAACCCTAGCACAGATACGCAGTATTTT.

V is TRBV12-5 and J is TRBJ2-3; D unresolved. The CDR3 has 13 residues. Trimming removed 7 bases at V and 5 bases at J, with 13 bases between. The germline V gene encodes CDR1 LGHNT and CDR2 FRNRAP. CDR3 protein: CASALGLVDTQYF. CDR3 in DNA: TGTGCTAGTGCTCTGGGCCTTGTAGATACGCAGTATTTT.

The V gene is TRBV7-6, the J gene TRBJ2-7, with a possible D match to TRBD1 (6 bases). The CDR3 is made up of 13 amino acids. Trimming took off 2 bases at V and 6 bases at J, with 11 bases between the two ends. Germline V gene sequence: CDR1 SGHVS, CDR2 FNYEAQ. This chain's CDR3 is CASSLTGSTEQYF. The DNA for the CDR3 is TGTGCCAGCAGCTTAACAGGGTCGACCGAGCAGTACTTC.

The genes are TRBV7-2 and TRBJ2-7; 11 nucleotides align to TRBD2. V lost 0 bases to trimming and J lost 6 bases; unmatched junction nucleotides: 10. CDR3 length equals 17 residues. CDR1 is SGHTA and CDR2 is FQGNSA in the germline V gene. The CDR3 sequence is CASSLALAGAPGGEQYF. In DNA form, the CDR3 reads TGTGCCAGCAGCTTAGCACTAGCGGGAGCTCCAGGAGGCGAGCAGTACTTC.

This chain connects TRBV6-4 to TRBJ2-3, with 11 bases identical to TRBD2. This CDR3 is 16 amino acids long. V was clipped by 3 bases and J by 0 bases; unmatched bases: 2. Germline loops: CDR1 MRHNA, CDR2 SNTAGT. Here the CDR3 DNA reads TGTGCCAGCAGTGATGTAGCGGGAGGGAGCACAGATACGCAGTATTTT. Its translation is CASSDVAGGSTDTQYF.

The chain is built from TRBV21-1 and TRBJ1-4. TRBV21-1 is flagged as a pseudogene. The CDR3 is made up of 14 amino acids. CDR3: CATKGGNGNEKLFF. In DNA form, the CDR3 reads TGTGCCACCAAGGGCGGGAACGGTAATGAAAAACTGTTTTTT.

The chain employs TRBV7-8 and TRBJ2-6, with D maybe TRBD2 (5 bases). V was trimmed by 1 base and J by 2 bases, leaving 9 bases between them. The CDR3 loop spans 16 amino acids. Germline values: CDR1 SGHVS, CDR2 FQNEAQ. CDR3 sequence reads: CASSLDYGAGANVLTF. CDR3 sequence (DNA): TGTGCCAGCAGCTTAGATTACGGGGCTGGGGCCAACGTCCTGACTTTC. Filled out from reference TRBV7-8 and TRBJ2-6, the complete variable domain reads GAGVSQSPRYKVAKRGQDVALRCDPISGHVSLFWYQQALGQGPEFLTYFQNEAQLDKSGLPSDRFFAERPEGSVSTLKIQRTQQEDSAVYLCASSLDYGAGANVLTFGAGSRLTVL.

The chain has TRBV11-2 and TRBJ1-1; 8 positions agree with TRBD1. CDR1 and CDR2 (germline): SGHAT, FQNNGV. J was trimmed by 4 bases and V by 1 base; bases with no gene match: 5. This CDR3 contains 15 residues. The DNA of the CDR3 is TGTGCCAGCAGCTTAGCTTCCGGACAGGGCACTGAAGCTTTCTTT. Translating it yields CASSLASGQGTEAFF.

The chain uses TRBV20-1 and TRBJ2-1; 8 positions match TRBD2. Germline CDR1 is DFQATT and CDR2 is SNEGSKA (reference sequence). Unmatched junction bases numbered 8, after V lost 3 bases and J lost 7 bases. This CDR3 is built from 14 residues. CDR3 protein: CSASISGGLNEQFF. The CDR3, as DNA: TGCAGTGCTAGTATCTCGGGGGGGCTGAATGAGCAGTTCTTC.